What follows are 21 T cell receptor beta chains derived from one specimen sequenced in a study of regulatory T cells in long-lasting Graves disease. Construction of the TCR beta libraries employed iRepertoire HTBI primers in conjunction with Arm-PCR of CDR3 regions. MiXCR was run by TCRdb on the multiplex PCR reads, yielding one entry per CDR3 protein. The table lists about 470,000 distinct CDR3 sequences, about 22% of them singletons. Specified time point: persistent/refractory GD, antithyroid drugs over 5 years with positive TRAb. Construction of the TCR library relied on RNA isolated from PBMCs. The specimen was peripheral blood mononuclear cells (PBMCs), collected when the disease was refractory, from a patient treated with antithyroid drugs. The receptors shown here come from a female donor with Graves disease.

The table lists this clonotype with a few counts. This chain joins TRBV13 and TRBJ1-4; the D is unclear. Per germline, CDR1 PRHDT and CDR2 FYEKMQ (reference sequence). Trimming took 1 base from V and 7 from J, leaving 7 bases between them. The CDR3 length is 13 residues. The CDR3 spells CASSLAKGEKLFF. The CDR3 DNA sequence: TGTGCCAGCAGCTTAGCCAAGGGTGAAAAACTGTTTTTT.

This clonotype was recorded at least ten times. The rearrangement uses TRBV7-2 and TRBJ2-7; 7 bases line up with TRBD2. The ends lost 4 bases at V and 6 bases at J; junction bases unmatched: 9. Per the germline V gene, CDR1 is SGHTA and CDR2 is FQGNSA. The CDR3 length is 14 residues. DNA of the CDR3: TGTGCCAGCAGCTCCTGGGGGAGGGGTGGCGAGCAGTACTTC. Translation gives CASSSWGRGGEQYF.

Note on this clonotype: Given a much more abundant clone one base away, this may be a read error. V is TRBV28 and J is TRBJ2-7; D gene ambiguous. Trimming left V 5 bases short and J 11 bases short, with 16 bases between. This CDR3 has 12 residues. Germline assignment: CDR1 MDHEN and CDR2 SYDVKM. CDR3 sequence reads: CASSPQGYWEYF. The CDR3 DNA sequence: TGTGCCAGCAGTCCGCAAGGGTATTGGGAGTACTTC.

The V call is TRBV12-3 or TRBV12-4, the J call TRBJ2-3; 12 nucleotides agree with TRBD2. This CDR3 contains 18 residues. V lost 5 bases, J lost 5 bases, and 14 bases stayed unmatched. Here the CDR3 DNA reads TGTGCCAGCAGTCCTAGGTGGGGGCTAGCGGGAGGGGGAGATACGCAGTATTTT. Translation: CASSPRWGLAGGGDTQYF.

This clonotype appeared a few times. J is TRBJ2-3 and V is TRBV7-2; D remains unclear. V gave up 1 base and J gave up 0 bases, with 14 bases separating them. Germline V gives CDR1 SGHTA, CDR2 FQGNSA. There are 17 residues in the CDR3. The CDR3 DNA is TGTGCCAGCAGCTTAGGCTTTGCGTTCGTGAGCACAGATACGCAGTATTTT. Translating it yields CASSLGFAFVSTDTQYF.

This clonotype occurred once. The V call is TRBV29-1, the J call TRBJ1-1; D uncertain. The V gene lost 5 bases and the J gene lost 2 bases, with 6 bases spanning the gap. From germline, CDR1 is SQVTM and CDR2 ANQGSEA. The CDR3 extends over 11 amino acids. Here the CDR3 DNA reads TGCAGCGTTAGATCCAACACTGAAGCTTTCTTT. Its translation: CSVRSNTEAFF.

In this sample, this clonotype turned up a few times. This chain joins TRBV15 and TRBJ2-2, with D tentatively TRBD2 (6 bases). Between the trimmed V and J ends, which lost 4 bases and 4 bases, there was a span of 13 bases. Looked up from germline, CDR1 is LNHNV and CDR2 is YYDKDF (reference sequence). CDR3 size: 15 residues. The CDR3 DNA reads TGTGCCACCAGCATAGTTCGGGGGATCACCGGGGAGCTGTTTTTT. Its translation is CATSIVRGITGELFF. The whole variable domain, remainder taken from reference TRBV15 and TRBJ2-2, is DAMVIQNPRYQVTQFGKPVTLSCSQTLNHNVMYWYQQKSSQAPKLLFHYYDKDFNNEADTPDNFQSRRPNTSFCFLDIRSPGLGDTAMYLCATSIVRGITGELFFGEGSRLTVL.

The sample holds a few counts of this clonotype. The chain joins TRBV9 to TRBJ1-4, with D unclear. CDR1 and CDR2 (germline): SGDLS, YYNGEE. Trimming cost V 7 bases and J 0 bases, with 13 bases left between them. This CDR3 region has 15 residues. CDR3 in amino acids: CASSREGTTNEKLFF. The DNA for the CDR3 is TGTGCCAGCTCACGGGAGGGCACAACTAATGAAAAACTGTTTTTT. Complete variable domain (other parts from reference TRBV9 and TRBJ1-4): DSGVTQTPKHLITATGQRVTLRCSPRSGDLSVYWYQQSLDQGLQFLIQYYNGEERAKGNILERFSAQQFPDLHSELNLSSLELGDSALYFCASSREGTTNEKLFFGSGTQLSVL.

The CDR3 nucleotides are TGCGCCAGCAGCCCCGGGGATACCGTCTCCTACGAGCAGTACTTC. Encoded protein: CASSPGDTVSYEQYF. The chain links TRBV5-1 to TRBJ2-7; possibly TRBD2 for D (5 bases). The CDR3 spans 15 residues. Trimming left V 4 bases short and J 0 bases short, with 14 bases between. The V gene's germline CDR1 is SGHRS and CDR2 YFSETQ.

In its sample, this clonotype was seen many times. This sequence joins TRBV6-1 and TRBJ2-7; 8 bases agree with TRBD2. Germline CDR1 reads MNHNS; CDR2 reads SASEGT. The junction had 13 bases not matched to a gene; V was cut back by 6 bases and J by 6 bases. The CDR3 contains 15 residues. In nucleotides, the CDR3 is TGTGCCAGCAGACCCCCCGGGACTAGTGAGACCGAGCAGTACTTC. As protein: CASRPPGTSETEQYF.

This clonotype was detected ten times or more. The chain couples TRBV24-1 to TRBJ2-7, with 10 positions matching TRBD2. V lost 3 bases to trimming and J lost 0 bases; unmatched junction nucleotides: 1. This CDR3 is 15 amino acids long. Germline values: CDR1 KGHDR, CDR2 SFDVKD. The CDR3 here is CATSDGTSDSYEQYF. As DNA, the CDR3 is TGTGCCACCAGTGATGGGACTAGCGACTCCTACGAGCAGTACTTC.

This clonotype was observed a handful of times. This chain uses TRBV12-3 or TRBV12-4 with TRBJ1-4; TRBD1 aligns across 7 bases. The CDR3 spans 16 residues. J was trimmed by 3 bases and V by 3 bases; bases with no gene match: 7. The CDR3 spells CASSLKGQRSNEKLFF. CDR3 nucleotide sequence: TGTGCCAGCAGTTTGAAGGGACAGAGATCTAATGAAAAACTGTTTTTT.

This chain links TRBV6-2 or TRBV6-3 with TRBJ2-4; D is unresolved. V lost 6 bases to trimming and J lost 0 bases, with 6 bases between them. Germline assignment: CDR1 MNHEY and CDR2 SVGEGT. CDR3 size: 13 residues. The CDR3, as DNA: TGTGCCAGCAGCGACGTAGCCAAAAACATTCAGTACTTC. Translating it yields CASSDVAKNIQYF.

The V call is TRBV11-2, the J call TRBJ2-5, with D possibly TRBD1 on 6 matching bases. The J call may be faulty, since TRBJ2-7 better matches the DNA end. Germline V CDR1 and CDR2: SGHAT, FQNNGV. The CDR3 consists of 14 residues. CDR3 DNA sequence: TGTGCCAGCAGCTTCGACAGGTGGGGCTACGAGCAGTACTTC. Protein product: CASSFDRWGYEQYF.

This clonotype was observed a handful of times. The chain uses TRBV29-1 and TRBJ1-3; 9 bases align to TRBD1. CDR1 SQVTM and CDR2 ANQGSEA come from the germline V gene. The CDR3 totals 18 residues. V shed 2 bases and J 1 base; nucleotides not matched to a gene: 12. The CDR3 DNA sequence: TGCAGCGTTGAATGGGGGCACGGGACAGGGATTTCTGGAAACACCATATATTTT. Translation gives CSVEWGHGTGISGNTIYF.

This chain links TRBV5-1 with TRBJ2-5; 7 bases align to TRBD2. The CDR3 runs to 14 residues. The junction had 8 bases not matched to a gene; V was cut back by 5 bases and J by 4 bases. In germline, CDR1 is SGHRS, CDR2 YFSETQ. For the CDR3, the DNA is TGCGCCAGCAGTCGCGGGGGAGTCGGAGAGACCCAGTACTTC. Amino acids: CASSRGGVGETQYF.

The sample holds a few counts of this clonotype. CDR3 nucleotide sequence: TGTGCCATCGACTCGGATGGGAAGGGGCGAAATTCACCCCTCCACTTT. Protein: CAIDSDGKGRNSPLHF. The rearrangement links TRBV28 to TRBJ1-6; a possible D gene is TRBD1 (5 bases). The CDR3 has 16 residues. The germline V and J ends were trimmed by 10 bases and 7 bases, with 23 bases remaining between them. CDR1 and CDR2 (germline): MDHEN, SYDVKM.

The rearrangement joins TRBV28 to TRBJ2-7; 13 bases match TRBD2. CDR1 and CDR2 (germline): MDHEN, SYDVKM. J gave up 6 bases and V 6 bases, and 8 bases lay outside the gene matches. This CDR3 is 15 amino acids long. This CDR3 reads CASSPGLAGVSEQYF. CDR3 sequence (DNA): TGTGCCAGCAGCCCAGGACTAGCGGGAGTTAGCGAGCAGTACTTC.

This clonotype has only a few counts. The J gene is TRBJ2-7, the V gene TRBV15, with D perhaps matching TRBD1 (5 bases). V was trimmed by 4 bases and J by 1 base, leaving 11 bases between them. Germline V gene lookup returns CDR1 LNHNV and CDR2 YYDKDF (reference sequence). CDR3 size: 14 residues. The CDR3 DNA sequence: TGTGCCACCAGCATGAACAGGTATTCCTACGAGCAGTACTTC. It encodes CATSMNRYSYEQYF. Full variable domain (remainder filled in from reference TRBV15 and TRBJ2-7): DAMVIQNPRYQVTQFGKPVTLSCSQTLNHNVMYWYQQKSSQAPKLLFHYYDKDFNNEADTPDNFQSRRPNTSFCFLDIRSPGLGDTAMYLCATSMNRYSYEQYFGPGTRLTVT.

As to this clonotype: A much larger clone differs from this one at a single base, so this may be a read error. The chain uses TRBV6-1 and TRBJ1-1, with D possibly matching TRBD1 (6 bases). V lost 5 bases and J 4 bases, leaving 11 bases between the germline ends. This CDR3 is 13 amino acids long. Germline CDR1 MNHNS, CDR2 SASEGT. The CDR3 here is CASSKQGRTEAFF. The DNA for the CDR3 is TGTGCCAGCAGTAAACAGGGTCGCACTGAAGCTTTCTTT.

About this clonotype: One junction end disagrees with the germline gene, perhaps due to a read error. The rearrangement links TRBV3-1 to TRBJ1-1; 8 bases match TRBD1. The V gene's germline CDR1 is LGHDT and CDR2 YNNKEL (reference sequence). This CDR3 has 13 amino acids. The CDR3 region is CAGSLRQGSEAFF. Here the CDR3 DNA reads TGTGCCGGCAGCCTCCGACAGGGGTCTGAAGCTTTCTTT.